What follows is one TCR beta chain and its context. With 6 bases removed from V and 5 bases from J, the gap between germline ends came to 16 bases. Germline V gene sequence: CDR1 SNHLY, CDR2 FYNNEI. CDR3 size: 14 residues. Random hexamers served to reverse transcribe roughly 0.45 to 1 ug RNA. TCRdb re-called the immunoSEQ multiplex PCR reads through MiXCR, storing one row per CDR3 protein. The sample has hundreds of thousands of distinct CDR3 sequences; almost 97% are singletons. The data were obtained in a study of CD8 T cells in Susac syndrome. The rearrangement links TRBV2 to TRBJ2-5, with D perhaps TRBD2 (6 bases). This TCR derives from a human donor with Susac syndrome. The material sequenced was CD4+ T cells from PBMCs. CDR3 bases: TGTGCCAGCAGCGAGCGGGTCGGAGGGGAGACCCAGTACTTC. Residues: CASSERVGGETQYF.